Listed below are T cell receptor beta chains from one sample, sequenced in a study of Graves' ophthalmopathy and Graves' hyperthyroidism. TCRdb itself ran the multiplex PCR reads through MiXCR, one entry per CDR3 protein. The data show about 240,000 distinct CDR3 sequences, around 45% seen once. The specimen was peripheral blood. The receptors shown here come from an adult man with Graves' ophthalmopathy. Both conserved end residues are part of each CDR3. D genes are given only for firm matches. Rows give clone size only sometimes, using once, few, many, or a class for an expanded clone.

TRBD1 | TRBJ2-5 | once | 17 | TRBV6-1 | CASSLLFIGTGKETQYF | TGTGCCAGCAGTCTCTTATTCATTGGGACAGGGAAAGAGACCCAGTACTTC
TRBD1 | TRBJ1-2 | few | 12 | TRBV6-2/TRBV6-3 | CASTTDRADYTF | TGTGCCAGCACTACCGACAGGGCGGACTACACCTTC
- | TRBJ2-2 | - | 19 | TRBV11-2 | CASSPGHRGQDYETGELFF | TGTGCCAGCAGCCCTGGACACAGGGGCCAGGACTACGAAACCGGGGAGCTGTTTTTT
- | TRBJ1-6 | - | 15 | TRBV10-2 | CASSESRGAGSPLHF | TGCGCCAGCAGTGAGTCCAGGGGAGCGGGATCACCCCTCCACTTT
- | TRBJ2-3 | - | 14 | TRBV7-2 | CASSPSSSIDTQYF | TGTGCCAGCAGCCCTTCATCTAGCATAGATACGCAGTATTTT
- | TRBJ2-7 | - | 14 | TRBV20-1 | CSARDQLASYEQYF | TGCAGTGCTAGAGATCAATTGGCCTCCTACGAGCAGTACTTC
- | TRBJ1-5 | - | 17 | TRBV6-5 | CASSYSFMSGNNQPQHF | TGTGCCAGCAGTTACTCGTTCATGTCAGGGAACAATCAGCCCCAGCATTTT
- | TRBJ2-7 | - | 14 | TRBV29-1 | CSVRTDSLSYEQYF | TGCAGCGTTAGGACAGACTCCTTATCCTACGAGCAGTACTTC
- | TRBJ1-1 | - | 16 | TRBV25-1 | CASTALEAAGNTEAFF | TGTGCCAGCACTGCACTCGAGGCGGCAGGGAACACTGAAGCTTTCTTT
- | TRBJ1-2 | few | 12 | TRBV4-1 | CASSQGIYGYTF | TGCGCCAGCTCTCAGGGGATATATGGCTACACCTTC
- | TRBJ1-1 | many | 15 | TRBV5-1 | CASSSVQGMNTEAFF | TGCGCCAGCAGCTCGGTTCAGGGTATGAACACTGAAGCTTTCTTT
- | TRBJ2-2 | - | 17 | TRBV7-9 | CASSAQRGNPNTGELFF | TGTGCCAGCAGCGCCCAGAGGGGGAACCCGAACACCGGGGAGCTGTTTTTT
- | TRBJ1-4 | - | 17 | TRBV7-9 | CASSARQEYVEGEKLFF | TGCGCCAGCAGCGCGAGACAGGAATACGTGGAGGGTGAAAAACTGTTTTTT
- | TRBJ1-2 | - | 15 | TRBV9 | CASSVATGSSYGYTF | TGTGCCAGCAGCGTAGCTACCGGCAGCTCCTATGGCTACACCTTC
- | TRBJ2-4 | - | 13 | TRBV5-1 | CASRLQGGNIQYF | TGCGCCAGCCGGTTACAGGGAGGAAACATTCAGTACTTC
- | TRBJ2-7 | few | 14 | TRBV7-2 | CASSLGAGLYEQYF | TGTGCCAGCAGCTTAGGAGCGGGCCTCTACGAGCAGTACTTC
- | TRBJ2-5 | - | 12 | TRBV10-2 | CASTTAQETQYF | TGCGCCAGCACCACAGCCCAAGAGACCCAGTACTTC
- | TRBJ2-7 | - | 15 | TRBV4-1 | CASSQGRGIIYEQYF | TGCGCCAGCAGCCAAGGCAGGGGAATAATCTACGAGCAGTACTTC
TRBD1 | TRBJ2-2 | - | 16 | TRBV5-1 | CASRPPGQGAGGELFF | TGCGCCAGCAGACCACCGGGACAGGGGGCAGGCGGGGAGCTGTTTTTT
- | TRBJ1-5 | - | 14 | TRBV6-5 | CASSSFSNYQPQHF | TGTGCCAGCAGTTCATTCAGTAATTATCAGCCCCAGCATTTT
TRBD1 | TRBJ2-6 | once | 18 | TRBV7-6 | CASSFGGQGFVGANVLTF | TGTGCCAGCAGCTTCGGGGGACAGGGCTTTGTTGGGGCCAACGTCCTGACTTTC
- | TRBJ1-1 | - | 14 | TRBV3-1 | CASSQEGWNTEAFF | TGTGCCAGCAGCCAAGAGGGTTGGAACACTGAAGCTTTCTTT
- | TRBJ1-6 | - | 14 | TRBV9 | CASSVNDYNSPLHF | TGTGCCAGCAGCGTAAATGACTATAATTCACCCCTCCACTTT
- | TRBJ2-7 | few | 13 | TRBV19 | CASSRDTAYEQYF | TGTGCCAGTAGTAGGGACACCGCCTACGAGCAGTACTTC
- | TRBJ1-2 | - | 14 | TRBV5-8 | CASSSVVRGTGYTF | TGTGCCAGCAGCTCCGTCGTGAGAGGAACTGGCTACACCTTC
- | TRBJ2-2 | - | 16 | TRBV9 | CASNEAGTSNTGELFF | TGTGCCAGCAACGAAGCCGGGACATCGAACACCGGGGAGCTGTTTTTT
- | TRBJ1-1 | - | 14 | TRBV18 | CASSPRKEGDEAFF | TGTGCCAGCTCACCCCGGAAGGAAGGAGATGAAGCTTTCTTT